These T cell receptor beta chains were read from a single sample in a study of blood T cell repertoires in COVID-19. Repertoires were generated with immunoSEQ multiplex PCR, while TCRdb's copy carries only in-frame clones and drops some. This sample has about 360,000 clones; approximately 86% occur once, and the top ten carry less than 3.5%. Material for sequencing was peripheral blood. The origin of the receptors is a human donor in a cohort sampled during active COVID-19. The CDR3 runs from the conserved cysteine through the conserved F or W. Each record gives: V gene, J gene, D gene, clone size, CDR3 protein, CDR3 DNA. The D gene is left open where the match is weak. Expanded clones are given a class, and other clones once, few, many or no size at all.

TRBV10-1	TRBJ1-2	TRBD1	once	CASSPGQGSSYGYTF	TGCGCCAGCAGTCCGGGACAGGGGTCTTCCTATGGCTACACCTTC
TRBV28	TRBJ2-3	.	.	CASSSTGTTDTQYF	TGTGCCAGCAGTTCCACGGGTACTACAGATACGCAGTATTTT
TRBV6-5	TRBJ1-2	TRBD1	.	CASSTRGQIYGYTF	TGTGCCAGCAGTACCCGGGGACAGATCTATGGCTACACCTTC
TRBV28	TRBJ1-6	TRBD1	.	CASSLTQGNSPLHF	TGTGCCAGCAGTCTAACACAGGGGAATTCACCCCTCCACTTT
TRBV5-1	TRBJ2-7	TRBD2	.	CASSPALAGVEQYF	TGCGCCAGCAGCCCCGCGCTAGCGGGAGTAGAGCAGTACTTC
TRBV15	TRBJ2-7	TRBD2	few	CATSRQLAGGTEQYF	TGTGCCACCAGCAGGCAACTAGCGGGAGGGACTGAGCAGTACTTC
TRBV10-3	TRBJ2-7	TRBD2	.	CAIRLAGPSYEQYF	TGTGCCATCAGACTAGCGGGGCCATCCTACGAGCAGTACTTC
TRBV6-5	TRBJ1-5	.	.	CASTQRVNQPQHF	TGTGCCAGCACCCAGCGGGTAAATCAGCCCCAGCATTTT
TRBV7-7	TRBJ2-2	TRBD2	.	CASSSLRGGTGELFF	TGTGCTAGCAGCTCCCTCCGGGGGGGCACCGGGGAGCTGTTTTTT
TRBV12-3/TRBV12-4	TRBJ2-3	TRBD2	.	CASSFGGEGTTYF	TGTGCCAGCAGTTTTGGGGGGGAGGGGACTACGTATTTT
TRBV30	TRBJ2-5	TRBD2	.	CAWSVGTSGGQETQYF	TGTGCCTGGAGTGTTGGGACTAGCGGGGGCCAAGAGACCCAGTACTTC
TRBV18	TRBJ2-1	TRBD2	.	CASSPTSGRVNEQFF	TGTGCCAGCTCACCGACTAGCGGGAGAGTGAATGAGCAGTTCTTC
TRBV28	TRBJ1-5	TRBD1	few	CASSSIDRGGNQPQHF	TGTGCCAGCAGTTCGATCGACAGGGGAGGAAATCAGCCCCAGCATTTT
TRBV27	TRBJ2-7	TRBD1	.	CASSLTGGGSYEQYF	TGTGCCAGCAGTTTGACAGGGGGAGGTTCCTACGAGCAGTACTTC
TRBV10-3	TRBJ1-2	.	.	CAIGEGDGNYGYTF	TGTGCCATCGGGGAGGGGGATGGAAACTATGGCTACACCTTC
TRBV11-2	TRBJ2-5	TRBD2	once	CASSMNGGGPQETQYF	TGTGCCAGCAGCATGAACGGGGGGGGCCCCCAAGAGACCCAGTACTTC
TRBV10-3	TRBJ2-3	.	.	CAIREGTGTDTQYF	TGTGCCATCAGGGAGGGGACAGGCACAGATACGCAGTATTTT
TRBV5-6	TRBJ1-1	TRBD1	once	CASSGARTGTAFF	TGTGCCAGCAGCGGGGCCAGGACAGGGACGGCTTTCTTT
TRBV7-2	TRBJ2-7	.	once	CASSNLGLDYYEQYF	TGTGCCAGCAGCAACCTGGGACTGGATTACTACGAGCAGTACTTC
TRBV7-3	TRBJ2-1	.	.	CASSLSGGSSYNEQFF	TGTGCCAGCAGCTTATCTGGAGGGAGCTCCTACAATGAGCAGTTCTTC
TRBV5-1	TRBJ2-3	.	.	CASSSDWLGTDTQYF	TGCGCCAGCAGCTCCGACTGGCTCGGCACAGATACGCAGTATTTT
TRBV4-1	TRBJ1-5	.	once	CASSQDHWNWGGWNQPQHF	TGCGCCAGCAGCCAAGATCACTGGAACTGGGGGGGTTGGAATCAGCCCCAGCATTTT
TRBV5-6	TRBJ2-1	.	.	CASSGTQGGVYNEQFF	TGTGCCAGCAGCGGAACACAGGGTGGTGTGTACAATGAGCAGTTCTTC
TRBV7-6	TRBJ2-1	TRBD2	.	CASSLTSGGAYNEQFF	TGTGCCAGCAGCCTGACTAGCGGGGGGGCCTACAATGAGCAGTTCTTC
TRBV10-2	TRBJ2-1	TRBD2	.	CASSESGLRSVAGVPMWHNEQFF	TGCGCCAGCAGTGAGTCCGGGCTGAGAAGCGTGGCGGGAGTCCCCATGTGGCACAATGAGCAGTTCTTC
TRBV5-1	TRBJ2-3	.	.	CASSPAGEARGDTQYF	TGCGCCAGCAGCCCTGCAGGAGAGGCTCGGGGAGATACGCAGTATTTT